The clone carrying this TCR beta chain occurred a few times. Its antigen is currently unknown. Both 60 Vbeta primers and 13 Jbeta primers went into the PCR. The method was immunoSEQ multiplex PCR; TCRdb's version includes in-frame clones alone and lacks a portion of them. The data contain 60,000 to 75,000 clones, more than 65% of them seen just once; the ten biggest clones take up 2.9%. The data belong to a study of cytomegalovirus exposure and HLA in healthy donors. In the study overall: Drawn from HLA-typed donors, approximately 86 million unique TCRs were held in an early data release. Study-wide points: With DRB1 most and HLA-C fewest, TCR association rates differed between HLA loci in a later analysis. When presence/absence was analysed, sequencing depth was taken to be roughly uniform across donors.

This CDR3 is built from 13 residues. V lost 6 bases and J lost 6, with 14 bases in between. The germline V gene has CDR1 MNHEY and CDR2 SVGAGI. This clonotype was sampled from a woman aged 30 to 39 in good health and CMV-seronegative. The specimen sequenced was PBMCs. This chain links TRBV6-5 with TRBJ1-2; D is perhaps TRBD1 (6 bases). Here the CDR3 DNA reads TGTGCCAGCAGCCGAGACAGGTATAATGGCTACACCTTC. It encodes CASSRDRYNGYTF.